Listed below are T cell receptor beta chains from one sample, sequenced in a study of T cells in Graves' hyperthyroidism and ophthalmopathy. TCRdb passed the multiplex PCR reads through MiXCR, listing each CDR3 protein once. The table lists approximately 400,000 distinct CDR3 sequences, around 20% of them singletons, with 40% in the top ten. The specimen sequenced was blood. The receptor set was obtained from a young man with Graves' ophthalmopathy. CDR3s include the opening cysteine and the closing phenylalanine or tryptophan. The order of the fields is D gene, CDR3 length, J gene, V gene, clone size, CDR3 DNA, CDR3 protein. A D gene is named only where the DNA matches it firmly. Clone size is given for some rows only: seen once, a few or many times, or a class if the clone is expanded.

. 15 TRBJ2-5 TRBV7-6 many TGTGCCAGCAGCTCACGAGGGGGATTCGAGGGGACCCAGTACTTC CASSSRGGFEGTQYF
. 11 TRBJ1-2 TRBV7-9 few TGTGCCAGCAGCACGGGGGGGGGCTACACCTTC CASSTGGGYTF
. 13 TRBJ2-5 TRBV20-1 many TGCAGTGCTAGACAGGGTTTCGTAGAGACCCAGTACTTC CSARQGFVETQYF
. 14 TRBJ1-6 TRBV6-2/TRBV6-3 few TGTGCCAGCAAGAGGAGCTCCTATAATTCACCCCTCCACTTT CASKRSSYNSPLHF
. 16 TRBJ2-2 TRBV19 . TGTGCCAGTAAGTGGGCAGCAAACTCGAACACCGGGGAGCTGTTTTTT CASKWAANSNTGELFF
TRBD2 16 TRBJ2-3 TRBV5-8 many TGTGCCAGCTCCCATGCCGGGACTAGCTTTCCGGATACGCAGTATTTT CASSHAGTSFPDTQYF
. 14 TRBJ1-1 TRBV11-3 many TGTGCCAGCAGAAAACTACCGGAGAACACTGAAGCTTTCTTT CASRKLPENTEAFF
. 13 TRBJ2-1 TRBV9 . TGTGCCAGCAGCCCCTACGTAAGCAATGAGCAGTTCTTC CASSPYVSNEQFF
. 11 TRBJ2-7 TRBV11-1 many TGTGCCAGCAGCTTCGAGTCAGAGCAGTACTTC CASSFESEQYF
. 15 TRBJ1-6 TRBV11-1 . TGTGCCAGCAGCTTAGTCGCCCGCCAGGGTGTACCCCTCCACTTT CASSLVARQGVPLHF
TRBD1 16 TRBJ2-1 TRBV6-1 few TGTGCCAGCAGTGCCCGAGCGACAGGGGGCAACAATGAGCAGTTCTTC CASSARATGGNNEQFF
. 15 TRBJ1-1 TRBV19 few TGTGCCAGTAGTCTGGACAGTACCTTGAACACTGAAGCTTTCTTT CASSLDSTLNTEAFF
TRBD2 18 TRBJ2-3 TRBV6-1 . TGTGCCAGCAGTTTCCTGGGTAGCGGGGGGGCGGTCGAAGATACGCAGTATTTT CASSFLGSGGAVEDTQYF
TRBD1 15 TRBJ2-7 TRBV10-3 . TGTGCCATCAGTGAGTCCCTGGACAGGGCGGGCGAGCAGTACTTC CAISESLDRAGEQYF
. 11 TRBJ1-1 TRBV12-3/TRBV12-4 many TGTGCCAGCACGGCAACCACTGAAGCTTTCTTT CASTATTEAFF
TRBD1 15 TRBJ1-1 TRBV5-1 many TGCGCCAGCAGCTCTTCGGACAGGCCGAACACTGAAGCTTTCTTT CASSSSDRPNTEAFF
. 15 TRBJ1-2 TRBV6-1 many TGTGCCAGCAGTGAAGAGACAGGAGGGTTCTATGGCTACACCTTC CASSEETGGFYGYTF
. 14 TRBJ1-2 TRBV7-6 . TGTGCCAGCAGCGAGGGGACCGAGAACTATGGCTACACCTTC CASSEGTENYGYTF
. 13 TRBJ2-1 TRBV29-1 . TGCAGCGTTGAATCTGTCCGGGACAATGAGCAGTTCTTC CSVESVRDNEQFF
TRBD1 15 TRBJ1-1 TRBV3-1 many TGTGCCAGCAGCCAAGTGAGGACAGGGGGCACTGAAGCTTTCTTT CASSQVRTGGTEAFF
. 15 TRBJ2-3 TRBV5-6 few TGTGCCAGCAGGGTGGCAGATCGATTTAGGGATACGCAGTATTTT CASRVADRFRDTQYF
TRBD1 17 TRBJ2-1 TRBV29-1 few TGCAGCGTTGGGGATGCAGGGGACAGCCGGGGCGTCGGGGAGCAGTTCTTC CSVGDAGDSRGVGEQFF
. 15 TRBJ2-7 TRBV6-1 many TGTGCCAGCAGTAAACCGATCCGAAAAATCTACGAGCAGTACTTC CASSKPIRKIYEQYF
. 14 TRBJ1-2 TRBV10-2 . TGCGCCAGCAGTGAGGGTCCAGGGACCTATGGCTACACCTTC CASSEGPGTYGYTF
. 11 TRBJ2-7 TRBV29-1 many TGCAGCGTCGCGGACCCGTACGAGCAGTACTTC CSVADPYEQYF
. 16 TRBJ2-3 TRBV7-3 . TGCGCCAGAAGCTCCCCCGGGCCCCGGCGTCCAGATACGCAGTATTTT CARSSPGPRRPDTQYF
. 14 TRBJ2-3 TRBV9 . TGTGCCAGCAGCGTTGATCCAGAACTTAATACGCAGTATTTT CASSVDPELNTQYF
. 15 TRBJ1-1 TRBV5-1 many TGCGCCAGCAGCCCCCAACAGGACTCGAACACTGAAGCTTTCTTT CASSPQQDSNTEAFF
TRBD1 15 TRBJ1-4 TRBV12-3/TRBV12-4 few TGTGCCAGCAGAGCCGGGACAGGGTTTAATGAAAAACTGTTTTTT CASRAGTGFNEKLFF
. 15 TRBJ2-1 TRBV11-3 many TGTGCCAGCAGCTTAACAGGCACTACATACAATGAGCAGTTCTTC CASSLTGTTYNEQFF
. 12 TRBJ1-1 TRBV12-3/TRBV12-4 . TGTGCCAGCAGAACGGGTTGGGCTGAAGCTTTCTTT CASRTGWAEAFF
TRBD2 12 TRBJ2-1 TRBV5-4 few TGTGCCAGCAGCTTGGACGCGGGGGGTCTGTTCTTC CASSLDAGGLFF
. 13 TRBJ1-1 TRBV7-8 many TGTGCCAGCAGCTTATATGAGAGAACTGAAGCTTTCTTT CASSLYERTEAFF
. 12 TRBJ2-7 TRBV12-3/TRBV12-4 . TGTGCCAGCAGCGCGCTGCAGCTCGAGCAGTACTTC CASSALQLEQYF
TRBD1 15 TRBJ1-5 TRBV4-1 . TGCGCCAGCAGCGAGGGACAGGGTGGTGATCAGCCCCAGCATTTT CASSEGQGGDQPQHF
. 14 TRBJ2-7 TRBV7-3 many TGTGCCAGCAGCTTGAGGCCGGACTCCTACGAGCAGTACTTC CASSLRPDSYEQYF
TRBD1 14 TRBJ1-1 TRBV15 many TGTGCCACCATGAGAGGGACAGGGTATACTGAAGCTTTCTTT CATMRGTGYTEAFF
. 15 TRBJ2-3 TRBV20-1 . TGCAGTGCTAGGCCCTACGGCCCTGGCACAGATACGCAGTATTTT CSARPYGPGTDTQYF
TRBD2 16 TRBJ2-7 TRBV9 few TGTGCCAGCAGCGTAGGATCAGCGGGGGGATCCTACGAGCAGTACTTC CASSVGSAGGSYEQYF
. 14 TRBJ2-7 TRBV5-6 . TGTGCCAGCAGCTTGGGGCTAGCTCCCTACGAGCAGTACTTC CASSLGLAPYEQYF
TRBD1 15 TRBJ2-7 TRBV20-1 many TGCAGTGCTAGAGATGGGACAGGGGCCTCCTACGAGCAGTACTTC CSARDGTGASYEQYF
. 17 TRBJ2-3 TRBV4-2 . TGTGCCAGCAGCCAAGACTCATTCCGCGGGGGCGGAGATACGCAGTATTTT CASSQDSFRGGGDTQYF
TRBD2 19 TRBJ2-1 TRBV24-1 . TGTGCCACCAGTGAGAGCGGGGGGGCCCTTTTTAGCTCCTACAATGAGCAGTTCTTC CATSESGGALFSSYNEQFF
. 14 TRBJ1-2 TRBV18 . TGTGCCAGCTCACCGCCGGGCGGACCTCGGGGCTACACCTTC CASSPPGGPRGYTF
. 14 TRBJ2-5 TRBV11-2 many TGTGCCAGCAGCTTTAGTGCATACCAAGAGACCCAGTACTTC CASSFSAYQETQYF
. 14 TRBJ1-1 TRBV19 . TGTGCCACCAGACCGGGACTCACGAACACTGAAGCTTTCTTT CATRPGLTNTEAFF
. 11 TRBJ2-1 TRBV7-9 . TGTGCCAGCAGTACTCTCAATGAGCAGTTCTTC CASSTLNEQFF
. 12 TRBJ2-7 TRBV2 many TGTGCCAGCCTTGCGGCGTCCTACGAGCAGTACTTC CASLAASYEQYF
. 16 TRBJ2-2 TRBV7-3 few TGTGCCAGCAGCCCCGAGGGACCGAAACCCACCGGGGAGCTGTTTTTT CASSPEGPKPTGELFF
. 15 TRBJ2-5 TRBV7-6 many TGTGCCAGCAGCCGTTCCGGGTCCCCCGGGGAGACCCAGTACTTC CASSRSGSPGETQYF